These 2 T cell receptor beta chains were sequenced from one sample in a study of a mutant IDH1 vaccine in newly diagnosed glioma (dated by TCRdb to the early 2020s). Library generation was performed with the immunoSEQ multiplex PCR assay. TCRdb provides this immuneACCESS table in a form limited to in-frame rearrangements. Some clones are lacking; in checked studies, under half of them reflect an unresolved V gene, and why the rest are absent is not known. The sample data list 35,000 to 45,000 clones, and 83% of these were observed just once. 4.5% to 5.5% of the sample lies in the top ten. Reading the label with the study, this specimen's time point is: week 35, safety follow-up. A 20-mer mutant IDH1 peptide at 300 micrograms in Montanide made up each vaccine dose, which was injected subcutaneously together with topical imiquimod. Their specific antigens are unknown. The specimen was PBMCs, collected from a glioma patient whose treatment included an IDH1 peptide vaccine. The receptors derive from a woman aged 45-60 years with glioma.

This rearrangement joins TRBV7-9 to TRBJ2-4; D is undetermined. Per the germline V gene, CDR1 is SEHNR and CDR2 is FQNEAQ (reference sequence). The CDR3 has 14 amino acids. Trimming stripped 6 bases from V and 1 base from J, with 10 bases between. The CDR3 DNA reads TGTGCCAGCAGTCCCGACCTTGCCAAAAACATTCAGTACTTC. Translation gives CASSPDLAKNIQYF.

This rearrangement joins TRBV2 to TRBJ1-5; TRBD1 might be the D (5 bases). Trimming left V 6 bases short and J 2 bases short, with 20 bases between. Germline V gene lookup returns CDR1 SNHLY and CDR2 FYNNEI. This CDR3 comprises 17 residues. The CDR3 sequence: CASSKSQGTGGNQPQHF. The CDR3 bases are TGTGCCAGCAGCAAAAGCCAGGGTACCGGCGGCAATCAGCCCCAGCATTTT.